Sequencing of this T cell receptor (beta chain) was carried out in a study of T cell responses to AZD1222 COVID-19 vaccine. Trimming at V came to 4 bases and at J to 3 bases, leaving 9 bases not matched to a gene. This CDR3 has 15 residues. Germline V CDR1 and CDR2: LGHDT, YNNKEL (reference sequence). The method was immunoSEQ multiplex PCR; TCRdb's version includes in-frame clones alone and lacks a portion of them. The sample holds around 150,000 clones, about nine tenths seen once. V gene TRBV3-1 (or the pseudogene TRBV3-2) combines with J gene TRBJ2-7, with 7 bases identical to TRBD1. This specimen consisted of peripheral blood, obtained on day 0 of AZD1222 vaccination. This sequence originates from an adult in good health. The CDR3 reads CASSLHPGQYYEQYF. CDR3 bases: TGTGCCAGCAGCCTTCATCCGGGACAGTACTACGAGCAGTACTTC.